Presented here are 10 T cell receptor beta chains from one specimen sequenced in a study of glioma-infiltrating T cells. TCR alpha and beta CDR3 regions were amplified from RNA using iRepertoire nested multiplex PCR. TCRdb reanalysed the multiplex PCR reads using MiXCR and keeps one entry per CDR3 protein. The sample has fewer than 200,000 distinct CDR3 sequences, about 47% seen once. Sequenced input: glioma tissue, nonneoplastic brain tissue, or PBMCs (not recorded which). All receptors come from a human donor with low-grade glioma or glioblastoma, undergoing nonglioma brain surgery, or in good health (not recorded which).

The V call is TRBV6-2 or TRBV6-3, the J call TRBJ2-3; D gene unclear. The V gene lost 2 bases and the J gene lost 15 bases, with 18 bases spanning the gap. This CDR3 has 13 residues. Germline V gives CDR1 MNHEY, CDR2 SVGEGT. CDR3 in DNA: TGTGCCAGCAGTTACACCCTATCCGATCCGTATTATTTT. Translating gives CASSYTLSDPYYF.

This clonotype was seen at least ten times. The V call is TRBV6-1, the J call TRBJ2-1; no clear D gene. The CDR3 consists of 14 residues. Germline V lookup: CDR1 MNHNS, CDR2 SASEGT. V was shortened by 5 bases and J by 2 bases, with 10 bases between the two germline ends. CDR3 in amino acids: CASSYLGAYNEQFF. CDR3 DNA sequence: TGTGCCAGCAGTTATCTAGGTGCCTACAATGAGCAGTTCTTC.

The V and J genes are TRBV5-1 and TRBJ2-5, with D hard to call. This CDR3 contains 13 residues. V was cut by 0 bases and J by 4 bases, with 7 bases left in between. Germline CDR1 and CDR2: SGHRS and YFSETQ. The CDR3 region has the DNA TGCGCCAGCAGCTTGGAGGGTAGAGAGACCCAGTACTTC. Translated: CASSLEGRETQYF.

A note on this clonotype: This may arise from a read error, as a much more abundant clone is one base away. This chain uses TRBV20-1 with TRBJ2-2, with D tentatively TRBD1 or TRBD2 (5 bases each). CDR1 and CDR2 from the germline V gene are DFQATT and SNEGSKA (reference sequence). Between the trimmed V and J ends, which lost 6 bases and 6 bases, there was a span of 17 bases. This CDR3 contains 14 residues. CDR3 sequence: CSATRGRGPGELFF. CDR3 coding DNA: TGCAGTGCCACTAGGGGTCGTGGGCCCGGGGAGCTGTTTTTT.

This clonotype was seen at least ten times. The V call is TRBV10-3, the J call TRBJ1-1; no definite D call. Germline V gene sequence: CDR1 ENHRY, CDR2 SYGVKD. V shed 9 bases and J shed 11 bases, with 19 bases lying between them. The CDR3 has 12 residues. DNA of the CDR3: TGTGCCATTCGAGAAGAGACTCAATCGGCTTTCTTT. Residues: CAIREETQSAFF.

There are many counts of this clonotype. The chain employs TRBV20-1 and TRBJ2-1, with 7 bases aligning to TRBD2. The CDR3 is 14 amino acids. V trimming: 3 bases; J trimming: 1 base; junction bases outside the gene matches: 3. From germline, CDR1 is DFQATT and CDR2 SNEGSKA (reference sequence). Written as DNA, the CDR3 is TGCAGTGCTAGTGGACTAGGGTCCTACAATGAGCAGTTCTTC. Amino acid sequence: CSASGLGSYNEQFF.

This clonotype was observed a single time. The gene calls are TRBV20-1 and TRBJ2-1; weak D call: TRBD2 (6 bases). Deletions cut 8 bases from V and 10 bases from J, with 18 bases between. CDR3 length equals 12 residues. Looked up from germline, CDR1 is DFQATT and CDR2 is SNEGSKA (reference sequence). The CDR3: CSSPRLDREQFF. The CDR3 region has the DNA TGCAGTTCCCCTAGACTAGACCGAGAGCAGTTCTTC.

The chain couples TRBV2 to TRBJ1-2, with D perhaps matching TRBD1 (5 bases). V was trimmed by 7 bases and J by 8 bases, leaving 17 bases between them. The CDR3 extends over 13 amino acids. The germline gives CDR1 SNHLY, CDR2 FYNNEI. Here the CDR3 reads CASTREIELGYTF. The CDR3 DNA follows: TGTGCCAGCACCAGGGAAATTGAGTTAGGCTACACCTTC.

This clonotype was seen many times. This rearrangement joins TRBV15 to TRBJ2-2; no definite D call. CDR3 length: 14 residues. Germline CDR1 LNHNV, CDR2 YYDKDF (reference sequence). Trimming took off 0 bases at V and 1 base at J, with 3 bases between the two ends. CDR3 sequence reads: CATSRDVNTGELFF. CDR3 nucleotides: TGTGCCACCAGCAGAGATGTGAACACCGGGGAGCTGTTTTTT.

Comments on this clonotype: One end of the junction is discordant with germline, which a read error may explain. The DNA of the CDR3 is TGTGCCTGCAGGGGGACAGAAGACACCGGGGAGCTGTTTTTT. Encoded protein: CACRGTEDTGELFF. The rearrangement joins TRBV2 to TRBJ2-2; 7 bases are a match to TRBD1. The CDR3 loop spans 14 amino acids. Germline lookup yields CDR1 SNHLY and CDR2 FYNNEI.